This T cell receptor beta chain is drawn from a study of T-cell reconstitution after alpha-beta-depleted transplantation in children. In its sample, this clonotype was seen a few times. CDR3 length: 14 amino acids. Per the germline V gene, CDR1 is DFQATT and CDR2 is SNEGSKA (reference sequence). With V trimmed by 1 base and J by 5 bases, 5 bases remained unmatched. The library targeted TCRbeta and was prepared with unique molecular identifiers. TCRdb re-analysed the PCR reads in MiXCR, keeping a single row per CDR3 protein. The sample holds 400,000 to 500,000 distinct CDR3 sequences; about a tenth are singletons and the top ten take roughly 5%.

This sample comprised PBMCs from the stem cell graft donor, obtained from the stem cell graft. The V gene is TRBV20-1, the J gene TRBJ2-5, with 9 bases that match TRBD1. The clonotype originates from a human donor who donated a stem cell graft to a child with acute myeloid leukemia. The CDR3 DNA is TGCAGTGCTAGAGGGGGACAGGGAACGGAGACCCAGTACTTC. Translation: CSARGGQGTETQYF.